This T cell receptor (beta chain) was identified in a study of blood T cell repertoires in COVID-19 (dated by TCRdb to 2020 to 2021). For context, the study as a whole: Collaborator samples came from the United States, Italy and Spain and covered acute and convalescent phases of COVID-19. Subjects who had been exposed to COVID-19, were actively infected with it, or had recovered from it provided the deeply sampled blood TCRbeta repertoires that made up the dataset. The material from the prospective study consisted of cDNA or gDNA derived from T cells, B-cell-depleted T cells, or PBMCs. The repertoires were released in a freely available public database intended as a resource for research on the immune response to SARS-CoV-2. Samples came from the ongoing ImmuneRACE study (first 160 participants) plus 1,254 subjects from 6 global collaborators. Where available, HLA class I and class II types were taken from metadata supplied by the sample provider and were not determined by assay-based typing. The sample metadata nearly always contained a de-identified subject ID, COVID-19 status, age in years and sex. The paper as a whole reports these results and caveats: The quantity of clinical and demographic metadata differed by source and by participant and was supplied without curation.

V lost 5 bases and J lost 7 bases; the stretch between them is 32 bases long. Counted from cysteine to phenylalanine, this CDR3 has 20 amino acids. CDR3 DNA only is kept here, 60 bases in frame from base 1. CDR1 and CDR2, per the germline V gene, are SGHVS and FNYEAQ. Each collaborating institution followed its own protocols to collect whole blood in K2EDTA tubes. For TCRbeta analysis, collaborators shipped samples as frozen whole blood, isolated PBMCs, or DNA extracted from either of those sample types. Notes on this clone: Its antigen is not yet known. No base quality information exists; no much larger clone differs at one position.

TCRbeta CDR3 regions were amplified from genomic DNA using the immunoSEQ Assay, a bias-controlled multiplex PCR. For the original study's pipeline: Within the assay, amplification of reference gene primers was used to estimate how many nucleated cells each sample contained. To quantify the absolute abundance of each unique TCRbeta CDR3 rearrangement, sequence reads were collapsed and filtered. For each sample, productive Simpson clonality was calculated by taking the square root of Simpson's diversity index across productive rearrangements. In TCRdb, the immuneACCESS table is reduced to in-frame sequences with V and J assigned. These tables do not hold every clone; where another copy was compared, an unresolved V gene accounts for under half, and the others remain unexplained. The DNA was the basis for D and trimming; V, J and clone size are from that table. The sample has about 170,000 clones on record, around 80% of them singletons. The biggest ten clones account for roughly 2.9% of the sample.

The sequence came from a woman aged 55-69 years with acute or convalescent COVID-19. The V and J genes are TRBV7-6 and TRBJ2-2, and possibly TRBD2, on 6 matching bases. Sequencing was performed on peripheral blood. The nucleotides are TGTGCCAGCAGCCGGAAAGCCTCCATCCCGGGGGTTCCGGAAGGCGGGGAGCTGTTTTTT. Its product reads: CASSRKASIPGVPEGGELFF.